The 13 T cell receptor beta chains listed next were all sequenced from one sample in a study of post-analysis software for immune sequencing data. These receptors have no identified antigens. TCR beta cDNA libraries included unique molecular identifiers. Using its own MiXCR run on the PCR reads, TCRdb lists one record per CDR3 protein. The sample has some 690,000 distinct CDR3 sequences, about 27% seen once. General study results and limits: Roughly five TRBV segments, including TRBV5-6, TRBV5-1 and TRBV20-1, were more frequent in patients than controls.

The sample taken for sequencing was blood. These receptors were taken from a girl between 10 and 17 years old with multiple sclerosis.

The chain carries TRBV15 and TRBJ2-1, with 13 bases aligning to TRBD2. The trim removed 5 bases at V and 8 bases at J, leaving 6 bases unmatched. This CDR3 is 15 amino acids long. The germline CDR1 and CDR2 sequences are LNHNV and YYDKDF (reference sequence). CDR3 DNA: TGTGCCACCAGCCCCGGGACTAGCGGGATTTATGAGCAGTTCTTC. Encoded protein: CATSPGTSGIYEQFF. Complete variable domain (other parts from reference TRBV15 and TRBJ2-1): DAMVIQNPRYQVTQFGKPVTLSCSQTLNHNVMYWYQQKSSQAPKLLFHYYDKDFNNEADTPDNFQSRRPNTSFCFLDIRSPGLGDTAMYLCATSPGTSGIYEQFFGPGTRLTVL.

The J gene is TRBJ1-1, the V gene TRBV10-3; the D is unclear. Germline-derived CDR1 and CDR2 are ENHRY and SYGVKD. The CDR3 has 15 residues. V was trimmed by 4 bases and J by 1 base, leaving 13 bases between them. The CDR3 nucleotides read TGTGCCATCAGTGTCATGTGGACCTCGAACACTGAAGCTTTCTTT. This encodes CAISVMWTSNTEAFF.

This clonotype was counted between two and nine times. V usage is TRBV20-1 and J usage is TRBJ2-5; TRBD2 matches at 11 bases. The germline gives CDR1 DFQATT, CDR2 SNEGSKA (reference sequence). Trimming cost V 6 bases and J 5 bases; bases outside gene matches: 14. The CDR3 contains 16 residues. CDR3 nucleotide sequence: TGCAGTGCCCCGGGACTAGCGGATCCCGGCCAGGAGACCCAGTACTTC. This gives the protein CSAPGLADPGQETQYF.

V is TRBV29-1 and J is TRBJ2-7; D perhaps matches TRBD1 (5 bases). Looked up from germline, CDR1 is SQVTM and CDR2 is ANQGSEA. Trimming left V 6 bases short and J 3 bases short, with 12 bases between. The CDR3 extends over 12 amino acids. DNA for the CDR3: TGCAGCGTCAGACAGAGCTACTACGAGCAGTACTTC. Its translation: CSVRQSYYEQYF.

The genes are TRBV12-3 or TRBV12-4 and TRBJ2-2, with TRBD2 matching over 8 bases. The junction had 13 bases not matched to a gene; V was cut back by 6 bases and J by 7 bases. The CDR3 is made up of 16 amino acids. The CDR3 reads CASRPGLAGGYGELFF. In DNA, the CDR3 is TGTGCCAGCAGGCCCGGACTAGCCGGGGGTTACGGGGAGCTGTTTTTT.

This clonotype appeared once. V gene TRBV7-9 combines with J gene TRBJ2-3, with a tentative D call TRBD2 (6 bases). This CDR3 comprises 15 residues. Trimming pared 5 bases from V and 4 bases from J, leaving 16 bases between. Germline V gives CDR1 SEHNR, CDR2 FQNEAQ (reference sequence). CDR3: CASSPGQPSADTQYF. CDR3 coding DNA: TGTGCCAGCAGCCCGGGGCAGCCTAGCGCAGATACGCAGTATTTT.

In its sample, this clonotype was seen many times. The chain employs TRBV5-1 and TRBJ2-7; D remains unclear. The CDR3 loop spans 15 amino acids. Trimming left V 4 bases short and J 5 bases short, with 19 bases between. CDR1 SGHRS and CDR2 YFSETQ come from the germline V gene. The CDR3 sequence is CASSRDGWAGDEQYF. Written as DNA, the CDR3 is TGCGCCAGCAGCCGTGACGGATGGGCTGGCGACGAGCAGTACTTC.

This clonotype occurred many times. The J gene is TRBJ2-5, the V gene TRBV12-3 or TRBV12-4; TRBD1 matches 8 bases. The length of the CDR3 is 15 residues. The V segment lost 5 bases and the J segment 2 bases; nucleotides outside the gene matches: 7. DNA of the CDR3: TGTGCCAGCAGTCCCCGCGGACAGGGACAAGAGACCCAGTACTTC. Encoded protein: CASSPRGQGQETQYF.

This rearrangement joins TRBV20-1 to TRBJ1-6; D gene ambiguous. The V end lost 5 bases, the J end lost 4 bases, and 9 bases lay between the germline ends. This CDR3 has 13 residues. Germline CDR1 and CDR2: DFQATT and SNEGSKA (reference sequence). CDR3 sequence: CSALKAYNSPLHF. As DNA, the CDR3 is TGCAGTGCTCTTAAGGCGTATAATTCACCCCTCCACTTT.

The gene calls are TRBV25-1 and TRBJ2-5, with a weak D call TRBD2 (6 bases). In germline, CDR1 is MGHDK, CDR2 SYGVNS. The CDR3 covers 15 residues. Trimming pared 5 bases from V and 2 bases from J, leaving 15 bases between. This chain's CDR3 is CASSWDSAGQETQYF. The DNA of the CDR3 is TGTGCCAGCAGTTGGGACTCCGCAGGACAAGAGACCCAGTACTTC.

This clonotype has only a few counts. The chain joins TRBV7-2 to TRBJ1-1; a possible D gene is TRBD1 (6 bases). Between the trimmed V and J ends, which lost 4 bases and 4 bases, there was a span of 16 bases. Germline V gene lookup returns CDR1 SGHTA and CDR2 FQGNSA. CDR3 length equals 15 residues. The CDR3, as DNA: TGTGCCAGCAGCTCCTACAGGTTGGGGGCCACTGAAGCTTTCTTT. It is translated as CASSSYRLGATEAFF.

V usage is TRBV6-5 and J usage is TRBJ1-4; D unclear. The CDR3 has 13 residues. The V end lost 6 bases, the J end lost 7 bases, and 12 bases lay between the germline ends. Germline assignment: CDR1 MNHEY and CDR2 SVGAGI. CDR3 sequence: CASRNGRGEKLFF. CDR3 sequence (DNA): TGTGCCAGCAGAAACGGACGAGGTGAAAAACTGTTTTTT.

This clonotype has more than one count but fewer than ten. The chain combines TRBV7-9 with TRBJ2-1; TRBD2 aligns across 7 bases. Losses at the gene ends were 0 bases for V and 8 bases for J; bases not matched to a gene: 10. The germline V gene encodes CDR1 SEHNR and CDR2 FQNEAQ (reference sequence). The CDR3 runs 16 residues. Written as DNA, the CDR3 is TGTGCCAGCAGCTTAGCCCGGGGACTAATTAGGGATGAGCAGTTCTTC. Amino acid sequence: CASSLARGLIRDEQFF.